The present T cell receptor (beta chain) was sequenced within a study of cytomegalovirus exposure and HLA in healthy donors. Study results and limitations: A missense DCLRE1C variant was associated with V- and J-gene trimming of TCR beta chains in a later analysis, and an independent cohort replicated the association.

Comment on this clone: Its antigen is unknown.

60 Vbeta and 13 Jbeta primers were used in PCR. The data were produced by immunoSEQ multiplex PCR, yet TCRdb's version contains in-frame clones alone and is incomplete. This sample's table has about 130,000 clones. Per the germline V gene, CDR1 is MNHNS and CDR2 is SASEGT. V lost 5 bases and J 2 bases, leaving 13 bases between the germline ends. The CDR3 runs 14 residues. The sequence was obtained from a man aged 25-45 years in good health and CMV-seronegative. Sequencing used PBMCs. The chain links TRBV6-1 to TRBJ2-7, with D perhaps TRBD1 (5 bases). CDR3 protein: CASSSLWGTYEQYF. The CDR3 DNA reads TGTGCCAGCAGTTCCCTTTGGGGCACCTACGAGCAGTACTTC.